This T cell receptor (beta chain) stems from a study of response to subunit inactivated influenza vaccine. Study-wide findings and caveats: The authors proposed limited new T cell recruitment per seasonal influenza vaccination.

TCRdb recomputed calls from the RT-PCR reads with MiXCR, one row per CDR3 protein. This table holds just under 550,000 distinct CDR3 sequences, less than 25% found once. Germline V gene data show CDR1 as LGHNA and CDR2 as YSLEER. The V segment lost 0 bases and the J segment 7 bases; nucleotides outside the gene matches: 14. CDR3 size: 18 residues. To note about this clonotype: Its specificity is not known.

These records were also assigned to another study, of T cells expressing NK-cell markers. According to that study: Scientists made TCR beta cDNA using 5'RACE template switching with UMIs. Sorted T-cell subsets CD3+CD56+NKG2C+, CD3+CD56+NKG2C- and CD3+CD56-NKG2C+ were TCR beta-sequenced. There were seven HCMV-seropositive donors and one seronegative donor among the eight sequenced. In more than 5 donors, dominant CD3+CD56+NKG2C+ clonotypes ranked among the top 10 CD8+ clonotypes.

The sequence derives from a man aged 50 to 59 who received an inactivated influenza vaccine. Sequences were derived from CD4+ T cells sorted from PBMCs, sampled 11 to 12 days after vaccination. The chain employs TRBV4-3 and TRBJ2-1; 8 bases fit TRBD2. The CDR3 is CASSQEIATSAVRNEQFF. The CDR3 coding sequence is TGCGCCAGCAGCCAAGAAATAGCGACTAGCGCGGTAAGGAATGAGCAGTTCTTC.